The rows below give T cell receptor beta chains drawn from one sample of a study of CD8+ T cells in alopecia areata. Here immunoSEQ multiplex PCR was the method, and the copy in TCRdb shows in-frame clones only, minus some. The data show 65,000 to 100,000 clones, roughly half seen once. The sample consisted of NKG2D-high CD8+ T cells sorted from blood. These TCRs come from a human donor with alopecia areata. Both conserved end residues are part of each CDR3. The order of the fields is CDR3 DNA, CDR3 protein, V gene, clone size, D gene, J gene. The D gene is left open where the match is weak. Expanded clones are given a class, and other clones once, few, many or no size at all.

TGCAGCGTTGGACACGGGAGGACCGCAGATACGCAGTATTTT,CSVGHGRTADTQYF,TRBV29-1,few,TRBD2,TRBJ2-3
TGTGCCAGCAGTTTATCCAGCTACAATGAGCAGTTCTTC,CASSLSSYNEQFF,TRBV27,-,-,TRBJ2-1
TGTGCCAGCAGTTTATCGGGGGGAGGGTTGGAGACCCAGTACTTC,CASSLSGGGLETQYF,TRBV27,-,TRBD2,TRBJ2-5
TGTGCCAGCAGCCCCGGCAACGAGCAGTACTTC,CASSPGNEQYF,TRBV27,-,-,TRBJ2-7
TGTGCCAGCAGTTTATACCTAAATGAAAAACTGTTTTTT,CASSLYLNEKLFF,TRBV27,few,-,TRBJ1-4
TGTGCCAGCAGCCTTCGGTCGGCGGCCGAGCAGTACTTC,CASSLRSAAEQYF,TRBV6-5,-,-,TRBJ2-7
TGTGCCAGCAGTGGCAGGGGCGCCGGGGTCTTC,CASSGRGAGVF,TRBV2,-,-,TRBJ2-1
TGTGCCAGCAGCTCCCTGGACAGCCGTTACGAGCAGTACTTC,CASSSLDSRYEQYF,TRBV5-4,-,-,TRBJ2-7
TGTGCCAGCAGTCCCGGGAAGGGGCCAACTTTGAAGACCCAGTACTTC,CASSPGKGPTLKTQYF,TRBV13,-,-,TRBJ2-5
TGTGCCAGCAGCTTCGGGACACACACTGAAGCTTTCTTT,CASSFGTHTEAFF,TRBV5-6,-,-,TRBJ1-1
TGCGCCAGCAGCCACCTCGAGGGTGGCAGTGAGCAGTTCTTC,CASSHLEGGSEQFF,TRBV4-1,-,-,TRBJ2-1
TGTGCCTGGAGTGTCCTAGACGGACAGGCTGAGAGTGAGCAGTTCTTC,CAWSVLDGQAESEQFF,TRBV30,-,TRBD1,TRBJ2-1
TGCAGCGTTGTTCGGGCTAGCGGGCCGCAATACAATGAGCAGTTCTTC,CSVVRASGPQYNEQFF,TRBV29-1,-,TRBD2,TRBJ2-1
TGTGCCAGCAGTTGGACTAGCACAGATACGCAGTATTTT,CASSWTSTDTQYF,TRBV7-3,-,-,TRBJ2-3
TGCAGCCTACTCGGGTACAATGAGCAGTTCTTC,CSLLGYNEQFF,TRBV29-1,few,-,TRBJ2-1
TGTGCCAGCCTGCAGAGGGAACCAGATACGCAGTATTTT,CASLQREPDTQYF,TRBV28,few,-,TRBJ2-3
TGCAGCGTTGAACGGGACCCCGGTGGAGAGACCCAGTACTTC,CSVERDPGGETQYF,TRBV29-1,few,-,TRBJ2-5
TGTGCCAGCAGCTTGGAATCATCGGATACGCAGTATTTT,CASSLESSDTQYF,TRBV7-8,few,-,TRBJ2-3
TGTGCCAGCAGCTTAAGTGGTCTTCGGGGCGAGCAGTACTTC,CASSLSGLRGEQYF,TRBV7-9,-,-,TRBJ2-7
TGTGCCAGCAGGGTGGGGTCCTACGAGCAGTACTTC,CASRVGSYEQYF,TRBV2,-,-,TRBJ2-7
TGTGCCAGCAGCCGAGGGCAAGAGACCCAGTACTTC,CASSRGQETQYF,TRBV14,-,-,TRBJ2-5
TGTGCCAGCAGTTTAGTGGACAGGGAGCAGTACTTC,CASSLVDREQYF,TRBV27,-,TRBD1,TRBJ2-7
TGTGCCAGCAGCCAAGAGGACGACTCAGATACGCAGTATTTT,CASSQEDDSDTQYF,TRBV14,-,-,TRBJ2-3
TGTGCCAGCAGCTTAGGGGCTCTACTCCCCCGCTATGGCTACACCTTC,CASSLGALLPRYGYTF,TRBV7-8,-,-,TRBJ1-2
TGCGCCAGCAGCTTGTCCGCGGGGATAACCTACGAGCAGTACTTC,CASSLSAGITYEQYF,TRBV5-1,-,-,TRBJ2-7
TGCGCCAGCAGCTTGGATCCTAGCGGGAGTAGTTACGAGCAGTACTTC,CASSLDPSGSSYEQYF,TRBV5-1,few,TRBD2,TRBJ2-7
TGCGCCAGCAGTGAGCCCCCGGGCTCCTACAATGAGCAGTTCTTC,CASSEPPGSYNEQFF,TRBV10-2,-,-,TRBJ2-1
TGTGCCAGCAGCTTAGAGGCAGGAGGGGAGACCCAGTACTTC,CASSLEAGGETQYF,TRBV11-2,few,-,TRBJ2-5
TGTGCCAGCAGTTACCGGGATACGCAGTATTTT,CASSYRDTQYF,TRBV6-5,-,-,TRBJ2-3
TGTGCCAGCTCAGACAGCTATAGCAATCAGCCCCAGCATTTT,CASSDSYSNQPQHF,TRBV2,few,-,TRBJ1-5
TGTGCCAGCAGTTCCCGGGACTTCACGTACAATGAGCAGTTCTTC,CASSSRDFTYNEQFF,TRBV14,-,-,TRBJ2-1
TGTGCCTGGGGACAGGGGGCTGAAGCTTTCTTT,CAWGQGAEAFF,TRBV30,-,TRBD1,TRBJ1-1
TGTGCCAGCAGTTCCCCCAACATGGTTGAATATGGCTACACCTTC,CASSSPNMVEYGYTF,TRBV27,-,-,TRBJ1-2
TGTGCCAGCAGTTTGGGCAATGAGCAGTTCTTC,CASSLGNEQFF,TRBV27,-,-,TRBJ2-1
TGTGCCAGCACCTACGACATCTATGGCTACACCTTC,CASTYDIYGYTF,TRBV6-6,once,-,TRBJ1-2
TGTGCCAGCGTCTCGATCCCGGGACAGTCGACCTACGAGCAGTACTTC,CASVSIPGQSTYEQYF,TRBV6-6,-,TRBD1,TRBJ2-7
TGTGCCAGCAGCCCGACTCCACTCAGCTCCTACGAGCAGTACTTC,CASSPTPLSSYEQYF,TRBV28,-,-,TRBJ2-7
TGCGCCAGCAGCTTGGATGCGGACTCCTACAATGAGCAGTTCTTC,CASSLDADSYNEQFF,TRBV5-1,-,-,TRBJ2-1
TGCGCCAGCAGCCAAGAAGGAACACCCGAATCCTACGAGCAGTACTTC,CASSQEGTPESYEQYF,TRBV4-1,-,-,TRBJ2-7
TGTGCCAGCAGTGCAGGGGTTAACACCATATATTTT,CASSAGVNTIYF,TRBV6-5,few,-,TRBJ1-3
TGTGCCAGCAGCCCGGGGGCCTCCTATGGCTACACCTTC,CASSPGASYGYTF,TRBV11-2,-,-,TRBJ1-2
TGTGCCAGCAGTTTGGACAGGGAGGGCGAGCAGTACTTC,CASSLDREGEQYF,TRBV27,-,-,TRBJ2-7
TGTGCCAGCAGTTGGACAGGGGCCACAGATACGCAGTATTTT,CASSWTGATDTQYF,TRBV28,-,TRBD1,TRBJ2-3
TGCGCCAGCAGCTCCACTAGCGGGAGGAACGAGCAGTACTTC,CASSSTSGRNEQYF,TRBV4-3,few,TRBD2,TRBJ2-7
TGTGCCAGCAGCTCGACTGGACAGGGCCAAGAGACCCAGTACTTC,CASSSTGQGQETQYF,TRBV7-2,-,TRBD1,TRBJ2-5
TGTGCCTGGACCTCCCGGAGCACTGAAGCTTTCTTT,CAWTSRSTEAFF,TRBV30,-,-,TRBJ1-1
TGCAGCGTTGGATCGGAACAGGGGGCCGGCGAGCAGTACTTC,CSVGSEQGAGEQYF,TRBV29-1,few,TRBD1,TRBJ2-7
TGCAGCGTTGAATCGGGGAACACTGAAGCTTTCTTT,CSVESGNTEAFF,TRBV29-1,-,-,TRBJ1-1
TGTGCCAGCAGCGTAGAGGGGACTCGGAGGAATGAGCAGTTCTTC,CASSVEGTRRNEQFF,TRBV9,-,-,TRBJ2-1
TGTGCCAGCAGAAGACTAGCGGGAGACCTAATTCCGCAGTTCTTC,CASRRLAGDLIPQFF,TRBV2,-,TRBD2,TRBJ2-1
TGTGCCAGCAGCCCCAGAACCGGGGAGCTGTTTTTT,CASSPRTGELFF,TRBV9,-,-,TRBJ2-2